The T cell receptor beta chain described here comes from a study of T cells in localized non-small cell lung cancer. Study-wide findings and caveats: A raised T cell density in blood coincided with lengthier overall survival. Maximal T cell clonality occurred in uninvolved adjacent lung, with tumor ranking below it. Because sequencing included only one region (of the tumor), heterogeneity remains possible.

Note on this clone: Its antigen is currently unknown.

Sequencing used immunoSEQ multiplex PCR; TCRdb keeps in-frame clones, though not all of them. The sample has approximately 21,000 clones, approximately 88% seen once; the top ten hold under 30%. This TCR came from a male donor older than 55 with stage II lung adenocarcinoma. The sequences come from peripheral blood mononuclear cells, collected before any cancer treatment.

CDR3 nucleotide sequence: TGTGCCAGCAGCGTAGGGCGCACCGGGGAGCTGTTTTTT. It codes for CASSVGRTGELFF. The chain has TRBV9 and TRBJ2-2; D ambiguous. Between the trimmed V and J ends, which lost 0 bases and 4 bases, there was a span of 4 bases. The CDR3 covers 13 residues. CDR1 SGDLS and CDR2 YYNGEE come from the germline V gene.